This TCR beta chain was obtained from a study of T cells after yellow fever vaccination. Findings and limits, study-wide: There was a small share of clonotypes that showed up in both the CD4 and CD8 compartments. A faster peak, day 5 versus 15, was reached by the weaker secondary response.

TCRdb reanalysed the 5' RACE reads using MiXCR and keeps one entry per CDR3 protein. The sample has about 240,000 distinct CDR3 sequences, about 7% seen once; the top ten hold roughly 0.86%. In this sample, this clonotype turned up a few times. The antigen is not known. One end of the junction is discordant with germline, which a read error may explain. CDR3 length: 16 amino acids. CDR1 KGHSH and CDR2 LQKENI come from the germline V gene. This TCR was sampled from a young man who received the YFV17D yellow fever vaccine. The chain uses TRBV18 and TRBJ2-1; D is undetermined. Source: CD4+ T cells sorted from PBMCs, taken 15 days after the yellow fever booster vaccination. The DNA for the CDR3 is TGTGCCAGCTCACTCGTCCACACGGGCTCCTTCAATGAGCAGTTCTTC. It codes for CASSLVHTGSFNEQFF.